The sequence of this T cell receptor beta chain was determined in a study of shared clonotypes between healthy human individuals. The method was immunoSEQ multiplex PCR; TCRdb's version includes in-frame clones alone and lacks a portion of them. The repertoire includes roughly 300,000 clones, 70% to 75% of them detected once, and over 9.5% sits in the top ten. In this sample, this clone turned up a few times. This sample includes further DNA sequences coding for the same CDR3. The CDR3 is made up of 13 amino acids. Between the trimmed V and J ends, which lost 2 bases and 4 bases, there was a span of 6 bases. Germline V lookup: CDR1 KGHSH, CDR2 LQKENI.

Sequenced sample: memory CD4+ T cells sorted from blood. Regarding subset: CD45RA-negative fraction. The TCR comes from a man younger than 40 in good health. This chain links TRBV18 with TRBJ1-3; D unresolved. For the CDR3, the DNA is TGTGCCAGCTCACCAGGGTCCGGAAACACCATATATTTT. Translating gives CASSPGSGNTIYF.